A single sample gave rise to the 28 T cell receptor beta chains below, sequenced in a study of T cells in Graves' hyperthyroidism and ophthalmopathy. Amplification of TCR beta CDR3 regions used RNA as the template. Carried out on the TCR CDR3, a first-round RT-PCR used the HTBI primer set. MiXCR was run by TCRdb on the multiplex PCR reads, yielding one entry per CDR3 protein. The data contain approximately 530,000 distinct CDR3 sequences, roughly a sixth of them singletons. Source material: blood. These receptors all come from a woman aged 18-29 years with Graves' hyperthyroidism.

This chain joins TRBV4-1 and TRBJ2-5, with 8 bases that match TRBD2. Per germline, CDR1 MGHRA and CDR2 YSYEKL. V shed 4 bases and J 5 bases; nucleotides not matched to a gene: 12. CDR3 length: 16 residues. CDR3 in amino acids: CASSPVLSGGPETQYF. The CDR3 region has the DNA TGCGCCAGCAGCCCAGTTTTATCGGGGGGGCCTGAGACCCAGTACTTC.

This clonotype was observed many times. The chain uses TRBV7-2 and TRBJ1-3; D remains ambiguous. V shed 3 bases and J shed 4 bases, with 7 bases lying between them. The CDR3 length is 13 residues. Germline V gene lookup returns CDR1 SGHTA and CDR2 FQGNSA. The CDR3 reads CASSLWTGNTIYF. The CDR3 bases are TGTGCCAGCAGCTTGTGGACCGGAAACACCATATATTTT.

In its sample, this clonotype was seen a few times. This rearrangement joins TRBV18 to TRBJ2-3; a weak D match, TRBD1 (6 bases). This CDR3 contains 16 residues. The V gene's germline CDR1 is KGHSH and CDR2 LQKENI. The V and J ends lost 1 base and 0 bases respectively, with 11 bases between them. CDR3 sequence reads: CASSPQQGTSTDTQYF. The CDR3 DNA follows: TGTGCCAGCTCACCACAGCAGGGGACCAGCACAGATACGCAGTATTTT.

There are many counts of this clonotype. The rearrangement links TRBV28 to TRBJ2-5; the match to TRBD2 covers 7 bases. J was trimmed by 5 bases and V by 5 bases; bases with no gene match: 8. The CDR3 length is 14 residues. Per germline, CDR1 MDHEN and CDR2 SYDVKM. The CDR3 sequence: CASSPWTRDETQYF. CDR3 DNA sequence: TGTGCCAGCAGTCCCTGGACTAGGGATGAGACCCAGTACTTC.

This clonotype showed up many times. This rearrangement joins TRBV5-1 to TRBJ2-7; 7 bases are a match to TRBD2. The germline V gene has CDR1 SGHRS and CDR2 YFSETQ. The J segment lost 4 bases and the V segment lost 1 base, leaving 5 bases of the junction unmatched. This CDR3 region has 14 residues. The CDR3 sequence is CASSLRTRRYEQYF. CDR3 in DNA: TGCGCCAGCAGCTTGCGGACTAGGAGGTACGAGCAGTACTTC.

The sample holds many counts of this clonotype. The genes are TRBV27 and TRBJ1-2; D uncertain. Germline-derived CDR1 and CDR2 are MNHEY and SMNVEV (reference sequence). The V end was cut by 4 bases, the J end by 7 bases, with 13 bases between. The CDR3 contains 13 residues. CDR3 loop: CASSSPNRSGYTF. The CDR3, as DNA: TGTGCCAGCAGTTCCCCAAACAGATCTGGCTACACCTTC.

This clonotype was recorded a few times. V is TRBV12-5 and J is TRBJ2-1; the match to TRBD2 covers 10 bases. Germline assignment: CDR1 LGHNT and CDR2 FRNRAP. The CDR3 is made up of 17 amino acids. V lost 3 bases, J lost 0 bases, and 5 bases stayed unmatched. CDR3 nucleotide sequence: TGTGCTAGTGGTTTCCAGCGGGGGGGCAGCTCCTACAATGAGCAGTTCTTC. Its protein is CASGFQRGGSSYNEQFF.

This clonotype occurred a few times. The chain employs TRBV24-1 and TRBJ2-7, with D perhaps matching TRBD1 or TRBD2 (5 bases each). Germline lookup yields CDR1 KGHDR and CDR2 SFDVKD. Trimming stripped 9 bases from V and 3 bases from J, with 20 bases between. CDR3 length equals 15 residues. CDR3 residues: CATASGTHTNYEQYF. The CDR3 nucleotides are TGTGCCACCGCCTCCGGGACGCACACAAACTACGAGCAGTACTTC.

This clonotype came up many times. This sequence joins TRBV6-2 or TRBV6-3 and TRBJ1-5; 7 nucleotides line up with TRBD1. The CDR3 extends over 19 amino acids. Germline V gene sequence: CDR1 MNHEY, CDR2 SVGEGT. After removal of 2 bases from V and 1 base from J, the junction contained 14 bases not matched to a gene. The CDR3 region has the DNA TGTGCCAGCAGTTACCTGGAGGGTAGGGGGCGCGTCAGCAATCAGCCCCAGCATTTT. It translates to CASSYLEGRGRVSNQPQHF.

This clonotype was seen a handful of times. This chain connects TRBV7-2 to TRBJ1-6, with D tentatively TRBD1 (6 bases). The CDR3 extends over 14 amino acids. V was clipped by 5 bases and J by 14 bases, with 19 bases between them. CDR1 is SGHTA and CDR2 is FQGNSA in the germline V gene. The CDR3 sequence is CASSTDGGTRTLHF. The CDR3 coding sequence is TGTGCCAGCAGCACAGACGGGGGGACACGAACCCTCCACTTT.

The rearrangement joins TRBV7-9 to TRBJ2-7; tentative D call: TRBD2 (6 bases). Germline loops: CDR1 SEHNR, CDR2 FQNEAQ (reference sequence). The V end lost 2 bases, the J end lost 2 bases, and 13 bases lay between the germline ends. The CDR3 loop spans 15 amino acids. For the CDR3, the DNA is TGTGCCAGCAGCTTACGGAGGAGGGGTCCCTACGAGCAGTACTTC. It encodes CASSLRRRGPYEQYF.

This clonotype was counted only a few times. This CDR3 reads CASSTSRGDLNYEQYF. The CDR3 bases are TGTGCCAGCAGTACCTCGCGGGGCGACCTCAATTACGAGCAGTACTTC. The chain links TRBV28 to TRBJ2-7, with TRBD2 as a possible D gene (6 bases). The germline V and J ends were trimmed by 5 bases and 4 bases, with 21 bases remaining between them. CDR3 length equals 16 residues. In germline, CDR1 is MDHEN, CDR2 SYDVKM. Supplemented by reference TRBV28 and TRBJ2-7, the full variable domain reads DVKVTQSSRYLVKRTGEKVFLECVQDMDHENMFWYRQDPGLGLRLIYFSYDVKMKEKGDIPEGYSVSREKKERFSLILESASTNQTSMYLCASSTSRGDLNYEQYFGPGTRLTVT.

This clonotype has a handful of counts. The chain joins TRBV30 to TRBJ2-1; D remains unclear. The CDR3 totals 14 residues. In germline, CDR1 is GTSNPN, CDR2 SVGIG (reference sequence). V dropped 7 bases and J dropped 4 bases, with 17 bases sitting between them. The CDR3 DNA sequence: TGTGCCTCGACCCCGGGCCCAGAGTACAATGAGCAGTTCTTC. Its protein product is CASTPGPEYNEQFF.

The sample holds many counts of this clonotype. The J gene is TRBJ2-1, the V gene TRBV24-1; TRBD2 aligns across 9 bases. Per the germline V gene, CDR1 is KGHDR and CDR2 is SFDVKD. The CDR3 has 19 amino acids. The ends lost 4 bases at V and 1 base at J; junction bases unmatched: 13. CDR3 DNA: TGTGCCACCAGTGAACACATAAGACTAGCGGAGAATTCCTACAATGAGCAGTTCTTC. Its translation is CATSEHIRLAENSYNEQFF.

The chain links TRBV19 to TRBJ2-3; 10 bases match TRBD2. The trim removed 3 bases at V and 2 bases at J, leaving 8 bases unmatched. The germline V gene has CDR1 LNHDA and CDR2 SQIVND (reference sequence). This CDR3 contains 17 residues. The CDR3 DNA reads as TGTGCCAGTAGTATTCGGCTAGCGGGAGCCTTCACAGATACGCAGTATTTT. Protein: CASSIRLAGAFTDTQYF.

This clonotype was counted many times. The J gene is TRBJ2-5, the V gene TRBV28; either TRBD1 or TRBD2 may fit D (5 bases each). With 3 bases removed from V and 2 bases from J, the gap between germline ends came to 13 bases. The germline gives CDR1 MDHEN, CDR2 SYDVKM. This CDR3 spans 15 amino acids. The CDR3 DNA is TGTGCCAGCAGTTTTTGGGGACGGACTCAAGAGACCCAGTACTTC. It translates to CASSFWGRTQETQYF.

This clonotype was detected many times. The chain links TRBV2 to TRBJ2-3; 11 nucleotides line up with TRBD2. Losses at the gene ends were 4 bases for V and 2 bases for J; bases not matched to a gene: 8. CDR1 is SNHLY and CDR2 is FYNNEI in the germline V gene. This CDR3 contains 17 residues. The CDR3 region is CASSGPGTSGPTDTQYF. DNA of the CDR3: TGTGCCAGCAGTGGTCCCGGGACTAGCGGACCCACAGATACGCAGTATTTT. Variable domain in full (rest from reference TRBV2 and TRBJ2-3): EPEVTQTPSHQVTQMGQEVILRCVPISNHLYFYWYRQILGQKVEFLVSFYNNEISEKSEIFDDQFSVERPDGSNFTLKIRSTKLEDSAMYFCASSGPGTSGPTDTQYFGPGTRLTVL.

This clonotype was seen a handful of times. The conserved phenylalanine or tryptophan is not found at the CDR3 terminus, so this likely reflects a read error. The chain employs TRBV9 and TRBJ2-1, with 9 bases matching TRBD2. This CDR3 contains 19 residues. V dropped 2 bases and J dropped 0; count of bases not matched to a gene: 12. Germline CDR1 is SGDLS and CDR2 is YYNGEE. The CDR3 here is CASSVSGGLGQSSYNEQFS. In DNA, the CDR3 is TGTGCCAGCAGCGTTAGCGGGGGCCTCGGCCAGAGCTCCTACAATGAGCAGTTCTCC.

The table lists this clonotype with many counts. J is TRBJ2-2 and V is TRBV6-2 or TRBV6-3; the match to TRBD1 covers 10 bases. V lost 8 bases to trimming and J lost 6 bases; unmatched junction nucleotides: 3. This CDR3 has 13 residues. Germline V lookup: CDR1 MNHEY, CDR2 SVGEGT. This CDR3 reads CASRDRGSGELFF. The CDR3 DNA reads TGTGCCAGCCGGGACAGGGGTTCCGGGGAGCTGTTTTTT.

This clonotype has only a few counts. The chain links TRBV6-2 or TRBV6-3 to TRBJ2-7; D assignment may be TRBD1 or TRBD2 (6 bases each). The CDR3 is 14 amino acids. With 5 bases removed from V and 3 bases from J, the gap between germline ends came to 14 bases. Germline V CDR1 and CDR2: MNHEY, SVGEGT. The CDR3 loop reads CASSDGGGRYEQYF. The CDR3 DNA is TGTGCCAGCAGTGACGGAGGGGGACGCTACGAGCAGTACTTC.

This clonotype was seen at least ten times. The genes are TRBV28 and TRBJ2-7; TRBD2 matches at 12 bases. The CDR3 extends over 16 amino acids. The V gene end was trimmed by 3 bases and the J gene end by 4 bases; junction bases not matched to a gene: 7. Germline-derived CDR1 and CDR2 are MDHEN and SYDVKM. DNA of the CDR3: TGTGCCAGCAGTTTCCGACTAGCGGGAGCCTCATACGAGCAGTACTTC. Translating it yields CASSFRLAGASYEQYF.

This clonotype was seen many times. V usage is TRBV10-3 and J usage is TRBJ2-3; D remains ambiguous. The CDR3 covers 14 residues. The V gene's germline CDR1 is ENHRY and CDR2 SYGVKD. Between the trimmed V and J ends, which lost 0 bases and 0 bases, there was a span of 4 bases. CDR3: CAISESTSTDTQYF. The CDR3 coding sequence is TGTGCCATCAGTGAGTCTACTAGCACAGATACGCAGTATTTT.

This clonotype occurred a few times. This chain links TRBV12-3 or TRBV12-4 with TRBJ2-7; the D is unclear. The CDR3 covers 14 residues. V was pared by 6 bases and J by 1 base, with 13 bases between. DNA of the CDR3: TGTGCCAGCAGCCTCACCGATGGGTCCTACGAGCAGTACTTC. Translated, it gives CASSLTDGSYEQYF.

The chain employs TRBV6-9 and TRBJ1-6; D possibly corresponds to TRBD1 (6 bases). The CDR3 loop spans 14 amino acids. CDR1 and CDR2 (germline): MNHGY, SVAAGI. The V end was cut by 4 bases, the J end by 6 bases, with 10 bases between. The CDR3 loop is CASSFDRLNSPLHF. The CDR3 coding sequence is TGTGCCAGCAGTTTCGACAGGCTTAATTCACCCCTCCACTTT.

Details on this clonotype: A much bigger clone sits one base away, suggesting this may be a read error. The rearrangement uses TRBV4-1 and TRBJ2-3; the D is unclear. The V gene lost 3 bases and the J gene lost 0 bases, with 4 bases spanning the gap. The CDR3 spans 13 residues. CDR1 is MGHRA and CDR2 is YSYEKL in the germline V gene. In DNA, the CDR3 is TGCGCCAGCAGCCATCCTAGCACAGATACGCAGTATTTT. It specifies CASSHPSTDTQYF.

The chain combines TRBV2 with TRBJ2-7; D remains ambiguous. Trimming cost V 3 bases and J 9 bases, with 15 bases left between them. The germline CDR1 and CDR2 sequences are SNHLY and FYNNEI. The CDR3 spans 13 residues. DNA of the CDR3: TGTGCCAGCAGTGAGTGGCAGCTCAAGCCGCAGTACTTC. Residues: CASSEWQLKPQYF.

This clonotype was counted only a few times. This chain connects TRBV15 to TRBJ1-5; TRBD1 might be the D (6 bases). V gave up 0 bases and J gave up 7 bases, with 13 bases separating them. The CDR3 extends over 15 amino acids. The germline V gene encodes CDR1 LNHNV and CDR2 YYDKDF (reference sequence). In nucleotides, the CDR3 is TGTGCCACCAGCAGAGATCCGAGCCAGGGGCAGCCCCAGCATTTT. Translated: CATSRDPSQGQPQHF.

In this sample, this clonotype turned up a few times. CDR3 protein: CASSSGGRAKNIQYF. The CDR3 DNA follows: TGTGCCAGCAGTTCAGGGGGCCGAGCCAAAAACATTCAGTACTTC. The chain links TRBV12-3 or TRBV12-4 to TRBJ2-4; 8 nucleotides line up with TRBD1. V was pared by 4 bases and J by 0 bases, with 2 bases of the junction left unmatched. This CDR3 region has 15 residues.